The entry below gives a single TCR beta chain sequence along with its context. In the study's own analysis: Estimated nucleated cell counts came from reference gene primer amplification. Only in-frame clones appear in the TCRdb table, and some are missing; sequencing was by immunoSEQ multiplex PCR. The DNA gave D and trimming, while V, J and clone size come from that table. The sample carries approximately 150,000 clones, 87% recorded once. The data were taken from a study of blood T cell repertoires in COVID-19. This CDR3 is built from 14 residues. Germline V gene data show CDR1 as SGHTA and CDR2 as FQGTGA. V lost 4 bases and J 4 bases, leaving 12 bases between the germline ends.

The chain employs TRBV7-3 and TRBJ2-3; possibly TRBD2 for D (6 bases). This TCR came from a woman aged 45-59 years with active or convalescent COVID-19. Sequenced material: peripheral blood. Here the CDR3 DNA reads TGTGCCAGCAGCTCGGAGTGGGGGGCAGATACGCAGTATTTT. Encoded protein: CASSSEWGADTQYF.